The clone carrying this T cell receptor (beta chain) was seen a handful of times. Its antigen remains unknown. Other DNA sequences of this sample code for an identical CDR3. Into CD45RA+ naive and CD45RA-negative memory subsets, the CD4+ cells were split. This entry is derived from a study of shared clonotypes between healthy human individuals. The CDR3 sequence is 13 residues long. V lost 3 bases and J 0 bases, leaving 5 bases between the germline ends. Germline lookup yields CDR1 KGHSH and CDR2 LQKENI. Study-level findings and limits: Since donors were few, the genetic and exposure-history diversity represented was limited.

Original analysis: Without quality scores, immunoSEQ junctional reads could not be filtered like full-length reads. The method was immunoSEQ multiplex PCR; TCRdb's version includes in-frame clones alone and lacks a portion of them. V and J calls and clone size follow that table, whereas D and trimming were derived from the DNA. Of around 1 million clones listed, about 80% are singletons. The chain recombines TRBV18 with TRBJ1-1, with D unresolved. The sequence was collected from a man aged 18 to 35 in good health. Material: memory CD4+ T cells sorted from blood. Subset of the sample: CD45RA-negative fraction. As DNA, the CDR3 is TGTGCCAGCTCACCGGACCTGAACACTGAAGCTTTCTTT. Protein product: CASSPDLNTEAFF.